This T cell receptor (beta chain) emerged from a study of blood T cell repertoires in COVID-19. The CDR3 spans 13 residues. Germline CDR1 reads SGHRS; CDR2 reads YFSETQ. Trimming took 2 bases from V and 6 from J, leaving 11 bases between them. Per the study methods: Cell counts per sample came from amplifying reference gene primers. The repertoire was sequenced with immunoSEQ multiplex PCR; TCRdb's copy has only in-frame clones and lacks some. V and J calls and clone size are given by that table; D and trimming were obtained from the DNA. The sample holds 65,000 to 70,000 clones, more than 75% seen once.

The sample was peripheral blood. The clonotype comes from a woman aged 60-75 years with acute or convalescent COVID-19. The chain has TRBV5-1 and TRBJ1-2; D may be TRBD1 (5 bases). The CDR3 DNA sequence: TGCGCCAGCAGCTTAGGGTCAGGGAATGGCTACACCTTC. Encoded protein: CASSLGSGNGYTF.